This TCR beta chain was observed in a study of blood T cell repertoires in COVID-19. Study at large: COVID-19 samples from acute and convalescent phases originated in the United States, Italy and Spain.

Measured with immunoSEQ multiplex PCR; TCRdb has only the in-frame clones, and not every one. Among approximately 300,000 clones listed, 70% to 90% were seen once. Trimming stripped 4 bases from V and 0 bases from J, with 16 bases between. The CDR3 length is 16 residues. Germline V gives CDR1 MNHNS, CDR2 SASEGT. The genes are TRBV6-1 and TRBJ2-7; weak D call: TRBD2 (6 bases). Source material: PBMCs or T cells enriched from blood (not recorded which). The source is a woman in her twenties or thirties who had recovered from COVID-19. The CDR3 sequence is CASSAPAEGHSYEQYF. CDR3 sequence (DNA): TGTGCCAGCAGTGCCCCGGCGGAGGGTCACTCCTACGAGCAGTACTTC.